This T cell receptor (beta chain) was observed in a study of blood T cell repertoires in COVID-19. Across the whole study: Samples representing acute and convalescent COVID-19 were sourced from the United States, Italy and Spain. PBMCs, B-cell-depleted T cells, or T cells were the source of the cDNA or gDNA that made up the material.

There are a few counts of this clone. Original data processing: Using reference gene primer amplification, nucleated cell counts were estimated. The repertoire was sequenced with immunoSEQ multiplex PCR; TCRdb's copy has only in-frame clones and lacks some. From that table come the V and J calls and clone size; the DNA was used to work out D and trimming. The sample holds 84,000 or so clones; under 80% are singletons and the top ten take about a tenth. Germline values: CDR1 LGHDT, CDR2 YNNKEL (reference sequence). V trimming: 3 bases; J trimming: 0 bases; junction bases outside the gene matches: 2. This CDR3 is 15 amino acids long.

The rearrangement links TRBV3-1 (or the pseudogene TRBV3-2) to TRBJ1-3; TRBD1 agrees at 7 bases. The source material was peripheral blood. The receptor was isolated from a human donor in a cohort sampled during active COVID-19. The CDR3 coding sequence is TGTGCCAGCAGCCACGGACAGGCCTCTGGAAACACCATATATTTT. Encoded protein: CASSHGQASGNTIYF.